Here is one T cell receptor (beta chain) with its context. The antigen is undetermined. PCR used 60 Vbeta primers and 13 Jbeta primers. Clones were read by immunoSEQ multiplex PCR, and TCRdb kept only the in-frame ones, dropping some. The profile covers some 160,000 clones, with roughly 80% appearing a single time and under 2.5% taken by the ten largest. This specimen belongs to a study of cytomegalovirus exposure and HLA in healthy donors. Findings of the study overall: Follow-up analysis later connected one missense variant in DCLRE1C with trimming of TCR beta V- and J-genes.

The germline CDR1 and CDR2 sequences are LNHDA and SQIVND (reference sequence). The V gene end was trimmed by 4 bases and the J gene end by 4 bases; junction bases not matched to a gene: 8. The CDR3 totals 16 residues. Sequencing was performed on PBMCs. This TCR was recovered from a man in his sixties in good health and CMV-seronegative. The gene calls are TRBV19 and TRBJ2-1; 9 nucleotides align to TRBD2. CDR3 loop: CASSSGRAEGYNEQFF. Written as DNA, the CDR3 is TGTGCCAGTAGTAGCGGGAGGGCCGAAGGGTACAATGAGCAGTTCTTC.